The 7 T cell receptor beta chains reported below all come from one sample, sequenced in a study of CXCR3-negative and CXCR3-positive naive CD8 T cells. Findings and caveats of the study: Against CXCR3-negative naive cells, CXCR3-positive naive cells showed more hydrophobic TRB CDR3s.

TRB cDNA was prepared as libraries by UMI-labeled 5' RACE. For each CDR3 protein, TCRdb gives one entry from its re-call of the 5' RACE reads, without DNA. The sample totals some 130,000 distinct CDR3 sequences. These receptors are not linked to any known antigen. Sequenced input: naive CXCR3+ CD8+ T cells from blood. The subset: CD45RO-CCR7+CD27+CD95- naive CD8+ T cells expressing CXCR3 (TNR3+). The receptor set was obtained from a human donor in good health. Some clones in this sample may be carry-over from other donors' samples.

The chain recombines TRBV7-9 with TRBJ1-2. The germline gives CDR1 SEHNR, CDR2 FQNEAQ (reference sequence). This CDR3 is 11 amino acids long. The CDR3 sequence is CASSFTEFITF.

The V and J genes are TRBV7-8 and TRBJ2-3; the TRBD1 assignment by TCRdb is unverifiable without DNA. Germline assignment: CDR1 SGHVS and CDR2 FQNEAQ. CDR3 length: 15 amino acids. The CDR3 region is CASSWKGGITDTQYF.

The gene calls are TRBV2 and TRBJ2-4; the D call from TCRdb, TRBD1, cannot be confirmed without DNA. This CDR3 has 12 amino acids. Germline V gene lookup returns CDR1 SNHLY and CDR2 FYNNEI. Here the CDR3 reads CASSGTENIQYF.

The genes are TRBV6-5 and TRBJ1-2. The germline gives CDR1 MNHEY, CDR2 SVGAGI. The CDR3 is made up of 17 amino acids. The CDR3 here is CASSYSVGTAKEYGYTF.

The chain links TRBV6-5 to TRBJ2-1. Germline V gene data show CDR1 as MNHEY and CDR2 as SVGAGI. The CDR3 covers 15 residues. CDR3 residues: CASSPTSHPYNEQFF.

The chain combines TRBV29-1 with TRBJ1-1; the TRBD1 assignment by TCRdb is unverifiable without DNA. The CDR3 loop spans 14 amino acids. From germline, CDR1 is SQVTM and CDR2 ANQGSEA. The CDR3 spells CSVEIRRTKTEAFF.

The chain carries TRBV21-1 and TRBJ2-5; TCRdb proposes TRBD2, but this gene call is untestable without DNA. TRBV21-1 is marked as a pseudogene. The CDR3 contains 17 residues. CDR3 region: CASGSRVGRRKQETQYF.